The next 3 T cell receptor beta chains were all read from a single sample in a study of CD8 T cells in ankylosing spondylitis (dated by TCRdb to about 2017). The library relied on 5' RACE. For sequencing, an Illumina HiSeq 2500 was employed. TCRdb trimmed the raw reads at Q25, called clones with MiXCR and kept productive beta chains. Here each entry gathers all rows of one CDR3 protein and keeps the most common genes and DNA. For this sample the table gives 200,000 to 300,000 distinct CDR3 sequences, of which approximately 24% were detected only once. The ten biggest clones cover roughly 0.67% of the sample. Specimen: blood, either unsorted or a sorted T cell fraction (not recorded which). The receptors stem from a male donor with ankylosing spondylitis or in good health (not recorded which).

The chain recombines TRBV15 with TRBJ2-5, with 11 bases aligning to TRBD2. The CDR3 extends over 15 amino acids. Trimming at V came to 0 bases and at J to 5 bases, leaving 2 bases not matched to a gene. CDR1 and CDR2 (germline): LNHNV, YYDKDF (reference sequence). The chain's CDR3 is CATSRESSGGETQYF. The CDR3 coding sequence is TGTGCCACCAGCAGAGAGTCTAGCGGGGGGGAGACCCAGTACTTC.

The chain recombines TRBV12-3 or TRBV12-4 with TRBJ2-1, with D possibly being TRBD2 (5 bases). The length of the CDR3 is 16 residues. Trimming stripped 1 base from V and 3 bases from J, with 13 bases between. The CDR3 region is CASSLGASLGYNEQFF. In nucleotides, the CDR3 is TGTGCCAGCAGTTTAGGGGCTAGCTTGGGCTACAATGAGCAGTTCTTC.

This clonotype was seen repeatedly, ten times or more. A junction end diverges from the germline sequence, so it may reflect a read error. The CDR3 nucleotides read TGTGCCAGCAGCCCGGAACTACTTGGGGGTACCCGGGATTTT. Translation: CASSPELLGGTRDF. V usage is TRBV11-2 and J usage is TRBJ2-3; possibly TRBD1 or TRBD2 for D (5 bases each). This CDR3 region has 14 residues. The germline CDR1 and CDR2 sequences are SGHAT and FQNNGV.